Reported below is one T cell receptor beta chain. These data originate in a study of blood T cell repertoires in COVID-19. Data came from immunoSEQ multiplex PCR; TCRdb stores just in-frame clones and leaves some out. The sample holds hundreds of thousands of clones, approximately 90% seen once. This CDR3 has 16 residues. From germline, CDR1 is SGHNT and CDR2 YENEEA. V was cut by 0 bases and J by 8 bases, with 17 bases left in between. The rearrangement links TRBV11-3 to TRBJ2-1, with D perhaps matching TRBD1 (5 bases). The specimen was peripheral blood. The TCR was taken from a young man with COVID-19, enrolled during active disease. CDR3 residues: CASSLEDSAPLHEQFF. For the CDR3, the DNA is TGTGCCAGCAGCTTAGAAGACAGTGCCCCCCTCCATGAGCAGTTCTTC.